This T cell receptor beta chain derives from a study of blood T cell repertoires in COVID-19. Study-level information: Specimens from acute and convalescent COVID-19 originated in the United States, Italy and Spain. T cells, B-cell-depleted T cells, or PBMCs supplied cDNA or gDNA.

In the original analysis: How many nucleated cells were present was estimated from reference gene primer amplification. TCRdb keeps only in-frame clones here, not all; method: immunoSEQ multiplex PCR. That table gives V, J and clone size, and the DNA gave D and trimming. The sample has 200,000 to 250,000 clones; 80% are singletons. Residents of about two dozen US areas, aged about 18 to 95 years, made up the participants. The sequenced sample was PBMCs or T cells enriched from blood (not recorded which). The receptor's source is a man in his thirties or forties with acute COVID-19.

The CDR3 region has the DNA TGTGCCAGCAGTGACTCTCGACTAGCGGGGGCAGACGAGCAGTACTTC. It codes for CASSDSRLAGADEQYF. This chain uses TRBV6-4 with TRBJ2-7; TRBD2 matches 12 bases. With V trimmed by 0 bases and J by 5 bases, 5 bases remained unmatched. Germline loops: CDR1 MRHNA, CDR2 SNTAGT. The CDR3 totals 16 residues.